Shown below are 27 T cell receptor beta chains from a single sample sequenced in a study of T cells in localized non-small cell lung cancer. Only in-frame clones appear in the TCRdb table, and some are missing; sequencing was by immunoSEQ multiplex PCR. This sample yields tens of thousands of clones, of which more than 75% are seen a single time; 20% to 25% belongs to the top ten. The material was peripheral blood, obtained before any cancer treatment. The receptor set was obtained from a woman between 35 and 75 years old with stage I squamous cell lung carcinoma.

This clone was detected once. The J gene is TRBJ1-1, the V gene TRBV29-1, with D perhaps TRBD1 (6 bases). Trimming removed 6 bases from V and 0 bases from J, with 11 bases in between. Germline CDR1 SQVTM, CDR2 ANQGSEA. This CDR3 is built from 13 residues. CDR3 sequence reads: CSVPPGVNTEAFF. The CDR3 nucleotides read TGCAGCGTCCCTCCAGGGGTGAACACTGAAGCTTTCTTT.

V usage is TRBV2 and J usage is TRBJ1-2; 7 bases align to TRBD1. The CDR3 consists of 14 residues. V trimming: 4 bases; J trimming: 4 bases; junction bases outside the gene matches: 6. Germline CDR1 and CDR2: SNHLY and FYNNEI. The CDR3 reads CASSGGTDFYGYTF. The CDR3 DNA is TGTGCCAGCAGTGGTGGGACAGACTTCTATGGCTACACCTTC.

The rearrangement joins TRBV5-1 to TRBJ2-2; TRBD2 agrees at 15 bases. The germline V gene encodes CDR1 SGHRS and CDR2 YFSETQ. J gave up 4 bases and V 3 bases, and 10 bases lay outside the gene matches. This CDR3 spans 19 amino acids. The CDR3 DNA follows: TGCGCCAGCAGCTCGGGGACTAGCGGGGGGCCTACGCGCACCGGGGAGCTGTTTTTT. As protein: CASSSGTSGGPTRTGELFF.

This clone has just one count. The V and J genes are TRBV23-1 and TRBJ2-7, with 7 bases that match TRBD2. TRBV23-1 is an open reading frame, and its role is uncertain. Trimming at V came to 6 bases and at J to 2 bases, leaving 1 base not matched to a gene. CDR3 length: 12 amino acids. The CDR3 sequence: CASRRGTYEQYF. CDR3 coding DNA: TGCGCCAGCAGGCGGGGGACCTACGAGCAGTACTTC.

The chain has TRBV6-5 and TRBJ2-5; 13 bases match TRBD2. The CDR3 extends over 15 amino acids. Losses at the gene ends were 5 bases for V and 5 bases for J; bases not matched to a gene: 5. CDR1 is MNHEY and CDR2 is SVGAGI in the germline V gene. The CDR3 protein is CASSRGLAGVETQYF. The CDR3 DNA reads TGTGCCAGCAGTCGTGGACTAGCGGGGGTGGAGACCCAGTACTTC.

The V and J genes are TRBV9 and TRBJ2-7, with a weak D call TRBD2 (5 bases). With 3 bases removed from V and 5 bases from J, the gap between germline ends came to 12 bases. There are 13 residues in the CDR3. Germline V gives CDR1 SGDLS, CDR2 YYNGEE. The CDR3 spells CASSAGPADEQYF. DNA of the CDR3: TGTGCCAGCAGCGCCGGACCAGCGGACGAGCAGTACTTC.

Of note for this clone: Additional DNA sequences in this sample encode the identical CDR3. The V call is TRBV9, the J call TRBJ2-7; D not resolved. The CDR3 runs to 13 residues. Trimming stripped 0 bases from V and 2 bases from J, with 6 bases between. Germline V gene lookup returns CDR1 SGDLS and CDR2 YYNGEE. The CDR3 DNA reads as TGTGCCAGCAGCGTAGGACCGCCCTACGAGCAGTACTTC. Translating gives CASSVGPPYEQYF.

The table lists this clone with a few counts. This sequence joins TRBV5-1 and TRBJ1-4; 10 bases line up with TRBD1. Germline values: CDR1 SGHRS, CDR2 YFSETQ. This CDR3 contains 13 residues. The V segment lost 4 bases and the J segment 7 bases; nucleotides outside the gene matches: 1. CDR3 nucleotides: TGCGCCAGCAGCCGGGACAGGGGTGAAAAACTGTTTTTT. It specifies CASSRDRGEKLFF.

This clone came up a few times. Other DNA sequences in this specimen translate into the identical CDR3. J is TRBJ1-4 and V is TRBV5-1, with a weak D call TRBD1 (5 bases). The germline V gene has CDR1 SGHRS and CDR2 YFSETQ. This CDR3 is built from 14 residues. Trimming took off 1 base at V and 8 bases at J, with 12 bases between the two ends. The CDR3 DNA follows: TGCGCCAGCAGCTTGCGGGGTTCAGGGGAAAAACTGTTTTTT. This encodes CASSLRGSGEKLFF.

The chain combines TRBV7-2 with TRBJ1-5; tentative D call: TRBD1 (5 bases). V gave up 5 bases and J gave up 7 bases, with 18 bases separating them. Germline V gives CDR1 SGHTA, CDR2 FQGNSA. The CDR3 length is 15 residues. The DNA of the CDR3 is TGTGCCAGCAGCGGACGGGGGAATTTCGGGCAGCCCCAGCATTTT. This codes for CASSGRGNFGQPQHF.

The chain carries TRBV6-5 and TRBJ2-7; no firm D call. The CDR3 totals 14 residues. V was clipped by 6 bases and J by 5 bases, with 17 bases between them. Germline V gives CDR1 MNHEY, CDR2 SVGAGI. This CDR3 reads CASRSSAGADEQYF. DNA of the CDR3: TGTGCCAGCAGATCCTCCGCTGGTGCTGACGAGCAGTACTTC.

V usage is TRBV5-4 and J usage is TRBJ1-5; D possibly corresponds to TRBD1 (5 bases). Germline V lookup: CDR1 SGHNT, CDR2 YYREEE (reference sequence). V dropped 0 bases and J dropped 3 bases, with 10 bases sitting between them. The CDR3 spans 15 residues. The CDR3, as DNA: TGTGCCAGCAGCTTGGCAGGGATCAACAATCAGCCCCAGCATTTT. Translated: CASSLAGINNQPQHF.

The genes are TRBV14 and TRBJ1-5, with D perhaps matching TRBD1 (5 bases). The CDR3 is 18 amino acids. V was shortened by 2 bases and J by 6 bases, with 23 bases between the two germline ends. In germline, CDR1 is SGHDN, CDR2 FVKESK. The CDR3 nucleotides read TGTGCCAGCAGCCAATCCAGTTCGGGTCAGGGAGGTAGTCAGCCCCAGCATTTT. This translates into CASSQSSSGQGGSQPQHF.

This chain links TRBV2 with TRBJ2-2, with a tentative D call TRBD2 (6 bases). V lost 7 bases, J lost 5 bases, and 17 bases lay in between. The CDR3 consists of 15 residues. Germline values: CDR1 SNHLY, CDR2 FYNNEI. CDR3 DNA sequence: TGTGCCAGCACTAGATTGGGACGGGAGACCGGGGAGCTGTTTTTT. It translates to CASTRLGRETGELFF.

This sequence joins TRBV30 and TRBJ2-5; D not certain. This CDR3 contains 13 residues. The germline V and J ends were trimmed by 3 bases and 2 bases, with 10 bases remaining between them. Germline CDR1 GTSNPN, CDR2 SVGIG (reference sequence). The CDR3 DNA is TGTGCCTGGAGCCTGGGCCCGCAAGAGACCCAGTACTTC. Protein product: CAWSLGPQETQYF.

The J gene is TRBJ2-6, the V gene TRBV10-3; unclear D gene. The CDR3 spans 13 residues. From germline, CDR1 is ENHRY and CDR2 SYGVKD. The germline V and J ends were trimmed by 8 bases and 2 bases, with 7 bases remaining between them. For the CDR3, the DNA is TGTGCCATCGCCAGGCCTGGGGCCAACGTCCTGACTTTC. It codes for CAIARPGANVLTF.

The J gene is TRBJ1-2, the V gene TRBV27, with a weak D call TRBD1 (5 bases). V was shortened by 3 bases and J by 6 bases, with 17 bases between the two germline ends. CDR1 is MNHEY and CDR2 is SMNVEV in the germline V gene (reference sequence). The CDR3 covers 15 residues. The CDR3 sequence is CASSFWAGAENGYTF. Here the CDR3 DNA reads TGTGCCAGCAGTTTTTGGGCTGGGGCCGAAAATGGCTACACCTTC.

CDR3 sequence reads: CASTSGAYNEQFF. The CDR3 DNA is TGTGCCAGCACTAGCGGGGCCTACAATGAGCAGTTCTTC. This chain uses TRBV6-6 with TRBJ2-1, with TRBD2 matching 9 bases. The CDR3 has 13 residues. CDR1 is MNHNY and CDR2 is SVGAGI in the germline V gene (reference sequence). The trim removed 7 bases at V and 2 bases at J, leaving 0 bases unmatched.

The V and J genes are TRBV11-1 and TRBJ2-5, with D unresolved. V lost 1 base and J 1 base, leaving 4 bases between the germline ends. Looked up from germline, CDR1 is SGHAT and CDR2 is FQDESV (reference sequence). This CDR3 region has 13 residues. The CDR3 DNA follows: TGTGCCAGCAGCTTAGATTTCCAAGAGACCCAGTACTTC. This sequence encodes CASSLDFQETQYF.

The chain carries TRBV11-3 and TRBJ2-5, with TRBD2 identical over 9 bases. CDR1 is SGHNT and CDR2 is YENEEA in the germline V gene. V shed 5 bases, J shed 5 bases, and the junction held 6 bases outside the gene matches. This CDR3 comprises 14 residues. CDR3 amino acids: CASSRGGASETQYF. The CDR3 nucleotides read TGTGCCAGCAGCCGCGGGGGGGCCTCGGAGACCCAGTACTTC.

The CDR3 is CASSVTGPQETQYF. The CDR3 bases are TGTGCCAGCAGCGTAACAGGGCCGCAAGAGACCCAGTACTTC. J is TRBJ2-5 and V is TRBV7-6, with a weak D call TRBD1 (6 bases). CDR3 length: 14 residues. Trimming removed 5 bases at V and 2 bases at J, with 12 bases between. Germline V CDR1 and CDR2: SGHVS, FNYEAQ.

The chain links TRBV10-3 to TRBJ2-3, with a weak D call TRBD2 (6 bases). The CDR3 runs 13 residues. Trimming cost V 10 bases and J 3 bases, with 14 bases left between them. Germline assignment: CDR1 ENHRY and CDR2 SYGVKD. CDR3 sequence reads: CATSRDFTDTQYF. CDR3 nucleotides: TGTGCCACAAGCCGGGACTTTACAGATACGCAGTATTTT.

The gene calls are TRBV2 and TRBJ2-5; perhaps TRBD1 as D (5 bases). Germline CDR1 and CDR2: SNHLY and FYNNEI. V was pared by 3 bases and J by 7 bases, with 18 bases between. The CDR3 is 15 amino acids. This CDR3 reads CASSEGRAPVGTQYF. The CDR3 DNA reads TGTGCCAGCAGTGAGGGCAGGGCCCCGGTAGGGACCCAGTACTTC.

This clone has a single count. The chain links TRBV12-5 to TRBJ2-7, with 8 bases identical to TRBD1. The length of the CDR3 is 20 residues. J was trimmed by 1 base and V by 1 base; bases with no gene match: 18. Per the germline V gene, CDR1 is LGHNT and CDR2 is FRNRAP. CDR3 loop: CASGLGVPLRAGGLSYEQYF. The CDR3 region has the DNA TGTGCTAGTGGTTTGGGCGTCCCCTTAAGGGCAGGGGGCCTGTCCTACGAGCAGTACTTC.

The rearrangement links TRBV9 to TRBJ2-5; D is uncertain. CDR1 is SGDLS and CDR2 is YYNGEE in the germline V gene. This CDR3 has 12 residues. The V end was cut by 4 bases, the J end by 5 bases, with 9 bases between. CDR3 bases: TGTGCCAGCAGCTTACGTGGGGAGACCCAGTACTTC. Encoded protein: CASSLRGETQYF.

The gene calls are TRBV6-5 and TRBJ2-7; TRBD2 is a possible D gene (7 bases). Trimming stripped 6 bases from V and 2 bases from J, with 17 bases between. Per germline, CDR1 MNHEY and CDR2 SVGAGI. The CDR3 is made up of 15 amino acids. This chain's CDR3 is CASSPQAGAAYEQYF. The CDR3 DNA follows: TGTGCCAGCAGCCCTCAGGCGGGGGCGGCCTACGAGCAGTACTTC.

The chain couples TRBV7-8 to TRBJ2-7; 9 nucleotides agree with TRBD1. The length of the CDR3 is 14 residues. V gave up 5 bases and J gave up 3 bases; unmatched junction bases: 5. CDR1 and CDR2 from the germline V gene are SGHVS and FQNEAQ. In DNA form, the CDR3 reads TGTGCCAGCAGCGGACCGGGACAGGGCTACGAGCAGTACTTC. Protein sequence: CASSGPGQGYEQYF.